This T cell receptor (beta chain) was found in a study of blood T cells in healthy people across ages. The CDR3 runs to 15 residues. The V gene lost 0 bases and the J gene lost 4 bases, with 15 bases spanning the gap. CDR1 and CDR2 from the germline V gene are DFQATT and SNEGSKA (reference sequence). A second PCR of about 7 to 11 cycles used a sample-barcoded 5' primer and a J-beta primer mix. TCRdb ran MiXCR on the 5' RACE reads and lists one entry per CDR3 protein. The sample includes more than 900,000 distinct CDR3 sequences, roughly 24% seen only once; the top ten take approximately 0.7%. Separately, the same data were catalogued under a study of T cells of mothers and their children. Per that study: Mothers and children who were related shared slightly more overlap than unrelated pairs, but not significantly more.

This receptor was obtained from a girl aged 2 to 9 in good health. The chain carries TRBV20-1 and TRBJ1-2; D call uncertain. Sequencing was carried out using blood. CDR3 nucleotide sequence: TGCAGTGCTAGAGATCGGAGCCGGGAAATCTATGGCTACACCTTC. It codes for CSARDRSREIYGYTF.